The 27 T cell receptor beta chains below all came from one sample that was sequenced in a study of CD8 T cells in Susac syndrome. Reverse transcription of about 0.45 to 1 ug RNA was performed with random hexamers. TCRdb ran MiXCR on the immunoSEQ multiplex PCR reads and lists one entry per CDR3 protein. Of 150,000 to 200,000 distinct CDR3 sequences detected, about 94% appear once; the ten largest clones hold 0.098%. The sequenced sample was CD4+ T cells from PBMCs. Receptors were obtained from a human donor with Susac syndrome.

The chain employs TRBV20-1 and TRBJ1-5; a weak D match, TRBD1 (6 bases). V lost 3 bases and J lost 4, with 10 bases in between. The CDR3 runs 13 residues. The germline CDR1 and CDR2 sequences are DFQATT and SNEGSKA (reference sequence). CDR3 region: CSASAGDNQPQHF. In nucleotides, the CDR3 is TGCAGTGCTAGCGCAGGGGATAATCAGCCCCAGCATTTT.

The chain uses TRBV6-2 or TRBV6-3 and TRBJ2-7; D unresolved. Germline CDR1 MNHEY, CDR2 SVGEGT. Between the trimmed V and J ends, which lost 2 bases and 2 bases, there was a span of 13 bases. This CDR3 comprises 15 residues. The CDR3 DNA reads TGTGCCAGCAGTTACGCCGACCTCAGAACCTACGAGCAGTACTTC. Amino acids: CASSYADLRTYEQYF.

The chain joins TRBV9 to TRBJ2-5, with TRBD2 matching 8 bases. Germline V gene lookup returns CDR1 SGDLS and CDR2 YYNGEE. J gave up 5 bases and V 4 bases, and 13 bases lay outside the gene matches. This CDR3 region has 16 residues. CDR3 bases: TGTGCCAGCAGCTTCAGCGGGGGAGATTTCCGGGAGACCCAGTACTTC. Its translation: CASSFSGGDFRETQYF. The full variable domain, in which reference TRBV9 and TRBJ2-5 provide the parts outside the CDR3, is DSGVTQTPKHLITATGQRVTLRCSPRSGDLSVYWYQQSLDQGLQFLIQYYNGEERAKGNILERFSAQQFPDLHSELNLSSLELGDSALYFCASSFSGGDFRETQYFGPGTRLLVL.

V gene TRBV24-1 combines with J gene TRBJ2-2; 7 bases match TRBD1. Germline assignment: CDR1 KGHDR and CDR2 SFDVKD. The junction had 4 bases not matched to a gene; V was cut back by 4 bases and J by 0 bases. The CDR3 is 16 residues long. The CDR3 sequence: CATSETGASNTGELFF. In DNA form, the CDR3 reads TGTGCCACCAGTGAAACAGGGGCATCGAACACCGGGGAGCTGTTTTTT.

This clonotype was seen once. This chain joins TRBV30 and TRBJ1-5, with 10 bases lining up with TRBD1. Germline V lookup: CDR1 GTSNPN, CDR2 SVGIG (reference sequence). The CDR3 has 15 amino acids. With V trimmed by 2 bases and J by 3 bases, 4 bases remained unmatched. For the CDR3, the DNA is TGTGCCTGGAGTTCGACAGGGGGCTACAATCAGCCCCAGCATTTT. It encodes CAWSSTGGYNQPQHF.

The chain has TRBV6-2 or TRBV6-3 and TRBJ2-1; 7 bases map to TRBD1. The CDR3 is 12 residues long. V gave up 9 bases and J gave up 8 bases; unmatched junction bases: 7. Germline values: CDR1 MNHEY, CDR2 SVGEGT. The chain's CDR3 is CASLDRVDEQFF. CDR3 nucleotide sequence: TGTGCCAGTTTAGACAGGGTAGATGAGCAGTTCTTC.

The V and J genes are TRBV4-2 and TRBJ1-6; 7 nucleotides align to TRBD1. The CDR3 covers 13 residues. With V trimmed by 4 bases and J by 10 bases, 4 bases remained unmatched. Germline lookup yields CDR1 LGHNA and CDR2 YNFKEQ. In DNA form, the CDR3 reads TGTGCCAGCAGCCCAACAGGGGTCTCACCCCTCCACTTT. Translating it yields CASSPTGVSPLHF.

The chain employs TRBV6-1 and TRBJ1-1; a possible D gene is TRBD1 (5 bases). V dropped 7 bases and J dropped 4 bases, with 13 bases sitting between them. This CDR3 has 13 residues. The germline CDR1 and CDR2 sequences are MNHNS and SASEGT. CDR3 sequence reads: CASKQTVLTEAFF. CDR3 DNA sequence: TGTGCCAGCAAACAGACAGTTCTCACTGAAGCTTTCTTT.

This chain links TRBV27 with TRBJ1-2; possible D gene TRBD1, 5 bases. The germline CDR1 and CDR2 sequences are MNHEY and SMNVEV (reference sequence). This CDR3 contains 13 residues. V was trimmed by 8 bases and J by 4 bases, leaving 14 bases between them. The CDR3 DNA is TGTGCCAGCCCCCGCCATGGGGGCTATGGCTACACCTTC. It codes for CASPRHGGYGYTF.

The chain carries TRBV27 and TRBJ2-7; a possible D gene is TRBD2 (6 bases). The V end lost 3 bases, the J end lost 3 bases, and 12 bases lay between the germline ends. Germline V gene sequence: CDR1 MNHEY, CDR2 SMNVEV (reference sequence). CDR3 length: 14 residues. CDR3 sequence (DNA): TGTGCCAGCAGTTTCGGGGGACCCATCTACGAGCAGTACTTC. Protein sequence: CASSFGGPIYEQYF.

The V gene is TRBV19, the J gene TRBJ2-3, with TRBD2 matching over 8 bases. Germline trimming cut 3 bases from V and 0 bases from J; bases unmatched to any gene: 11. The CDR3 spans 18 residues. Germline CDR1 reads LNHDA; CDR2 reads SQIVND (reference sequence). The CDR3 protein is CASSIPVAGTSSTDTQYF. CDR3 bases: TGTGCCAGTAGTATCCCGGTAGCGGGGACGTCTAGCACAGATACGCAGTATTTT.

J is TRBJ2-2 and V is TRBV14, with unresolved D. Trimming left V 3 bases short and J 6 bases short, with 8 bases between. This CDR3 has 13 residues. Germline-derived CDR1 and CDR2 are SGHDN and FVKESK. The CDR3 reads CASSQSAAGELFF. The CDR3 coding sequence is TGTGCCAGCAGCCAGTCCGCGGCCGGGGAGCTGTTTTTT.

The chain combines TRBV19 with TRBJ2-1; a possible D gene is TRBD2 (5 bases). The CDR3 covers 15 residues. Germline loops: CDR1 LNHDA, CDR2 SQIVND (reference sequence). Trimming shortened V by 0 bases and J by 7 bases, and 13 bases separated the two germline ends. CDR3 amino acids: CASSIDRSRGNEQFF. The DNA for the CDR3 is TGTGCCAGTAGTATAGATAGATCGAGAGGGAATGAGCAGTTCTTC.

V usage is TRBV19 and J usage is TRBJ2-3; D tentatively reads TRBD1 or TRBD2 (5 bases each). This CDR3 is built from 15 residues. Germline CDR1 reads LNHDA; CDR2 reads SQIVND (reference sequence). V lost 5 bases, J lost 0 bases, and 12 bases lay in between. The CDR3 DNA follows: TGTGCCAGTAGTTTCGGGGACGGTAGCACAGATACGCAGTATTTT. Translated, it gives CASSFGDGSTDTQYF.

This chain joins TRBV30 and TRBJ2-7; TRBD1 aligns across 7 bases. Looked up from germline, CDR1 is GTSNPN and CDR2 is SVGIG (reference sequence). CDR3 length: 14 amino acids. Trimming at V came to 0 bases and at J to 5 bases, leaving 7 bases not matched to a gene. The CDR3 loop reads CAWSVDRDQNEQYF. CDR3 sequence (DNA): TGTGCCTGGAGTGTAGACAGGGACCAAAACGAGCAGTACTTC.

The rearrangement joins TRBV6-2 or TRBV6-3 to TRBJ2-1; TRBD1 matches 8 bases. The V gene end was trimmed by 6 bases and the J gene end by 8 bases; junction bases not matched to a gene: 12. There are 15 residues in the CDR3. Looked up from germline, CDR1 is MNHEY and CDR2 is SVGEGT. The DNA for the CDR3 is TGTGCCAGCAGGACAGGGGCCGGGATCGTCGATGAGCAGTTCTTC. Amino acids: CASRTGAGIVDEQFF.

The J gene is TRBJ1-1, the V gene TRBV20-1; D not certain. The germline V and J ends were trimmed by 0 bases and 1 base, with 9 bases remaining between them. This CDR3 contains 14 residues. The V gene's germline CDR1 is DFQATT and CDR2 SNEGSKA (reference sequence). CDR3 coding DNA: TGCAGTGCTAGAGACCTGCGGGGGAACACTGAAGCTTTCTTT. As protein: CSARDLRGNTEAFF.

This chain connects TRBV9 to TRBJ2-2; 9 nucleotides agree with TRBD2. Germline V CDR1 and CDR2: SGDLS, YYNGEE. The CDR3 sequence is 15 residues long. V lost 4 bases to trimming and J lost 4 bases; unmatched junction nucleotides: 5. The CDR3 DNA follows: TGTGCCAGCAGCTCCCTAGCGGGATCCACCGGGGAGCTGTTTTTT. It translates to CASSSLAGSTGELFF.

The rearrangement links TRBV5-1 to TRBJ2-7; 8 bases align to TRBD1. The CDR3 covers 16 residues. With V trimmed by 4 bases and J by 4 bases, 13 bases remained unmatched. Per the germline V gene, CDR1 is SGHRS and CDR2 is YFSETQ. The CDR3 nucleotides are TGCGCCAGCAGCACGAAGGACAGGGACCATAATTACGAGCAGTACTTC. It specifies CASSTKDRDHNYEQYF.

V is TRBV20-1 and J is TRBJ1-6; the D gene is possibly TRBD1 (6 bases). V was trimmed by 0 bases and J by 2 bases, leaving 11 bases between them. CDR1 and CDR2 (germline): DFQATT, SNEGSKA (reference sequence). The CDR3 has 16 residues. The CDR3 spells CSARDAAGAYNSPLHF. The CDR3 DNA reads TGCAGTGCTAGAGATGCGGCAGGGGCCTATAATTCACCCCTCCACTTT.

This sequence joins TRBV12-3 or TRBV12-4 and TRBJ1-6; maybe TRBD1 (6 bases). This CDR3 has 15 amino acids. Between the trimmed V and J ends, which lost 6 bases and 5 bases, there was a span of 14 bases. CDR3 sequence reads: CASRPGQTDNSPLHF. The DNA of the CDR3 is TGTGCCAGCAGACCCGGACAGACTGATAATTCACCCCTCCACTTT.

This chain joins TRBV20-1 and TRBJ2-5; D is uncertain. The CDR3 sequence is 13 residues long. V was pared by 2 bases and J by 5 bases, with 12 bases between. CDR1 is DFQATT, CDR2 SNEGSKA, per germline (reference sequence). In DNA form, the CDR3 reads TGCAGTGCTAGAAAGACCGGCCGGGAGACCCAGTACTTC. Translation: CSARKTGRETQYF.

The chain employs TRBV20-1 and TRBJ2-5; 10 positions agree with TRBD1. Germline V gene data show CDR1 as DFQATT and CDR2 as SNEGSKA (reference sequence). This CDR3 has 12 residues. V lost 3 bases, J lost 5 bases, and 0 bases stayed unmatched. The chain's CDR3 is CSARGQGETQYF. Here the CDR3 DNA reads TGCAGTGCTAGGGGACAGGGGGAGACCCAGTACTTC.

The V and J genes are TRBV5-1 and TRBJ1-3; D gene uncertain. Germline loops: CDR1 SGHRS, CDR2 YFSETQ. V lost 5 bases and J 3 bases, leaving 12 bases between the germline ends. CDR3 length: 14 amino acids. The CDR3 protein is CASSSLRDGNTIYF. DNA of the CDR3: TGCGCCAGCAGTTCTTTGAGGGATGGAAACACCATATATTTT. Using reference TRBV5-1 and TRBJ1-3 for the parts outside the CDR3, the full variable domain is KAGVTQTPRYLIKTRGQQVTLSCSPISGHRSVSWYQQTPGQGLQFLFEYFSETQRNKGNFPGRFSGRQFSNSRSEMNVSTLELGDSALYLCASSSLRDGNTIYFGEGSWLTVV.

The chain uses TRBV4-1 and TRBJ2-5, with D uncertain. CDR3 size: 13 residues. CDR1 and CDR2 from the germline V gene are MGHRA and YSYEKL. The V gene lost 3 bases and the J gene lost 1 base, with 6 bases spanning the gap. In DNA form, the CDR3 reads TGCGCCAGCAGCCAGTGGACCCAAGAGACCCAGTACTTC. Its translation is CASSQWTQETQYF.

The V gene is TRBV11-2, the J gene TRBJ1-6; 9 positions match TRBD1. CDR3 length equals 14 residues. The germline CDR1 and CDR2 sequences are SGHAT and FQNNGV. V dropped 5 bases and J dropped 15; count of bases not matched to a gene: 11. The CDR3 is CASSRTGGEGLLHF. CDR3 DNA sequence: TGTGCCAGCAGCCGAACAGGGGGCGAAGGGCTCCTCCACTTT.

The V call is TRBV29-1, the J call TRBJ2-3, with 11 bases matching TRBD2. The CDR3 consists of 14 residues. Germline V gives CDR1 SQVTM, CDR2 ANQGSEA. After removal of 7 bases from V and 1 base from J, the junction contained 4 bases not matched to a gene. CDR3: CSGLTSGGTDTQYF. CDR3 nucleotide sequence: TGCAGCGGACTGACTAGCGGGGGCACAGATACGCAGTATTTT.